This TCR beta chain was captured in a study of cytomegalovirus exposure and HLA in healthy donors. General study findings and limits: Most TCR beta V segments were productive about 87% or about 30% of the time in an earlier analysis. The analysis excluded some indistinguishable V segments, including TRBV6-2 and TRBV6-3.

PCR was performed using 60 Vbeta and 13 Jbeta primers. Generated by immunoSEQ multiplex PCR, the TCRdb table keeps only in-frame clones and is missing some. The table has 150,000 to 200,000 clones, 60% to 80% seen once. A remark on this clone: Its antigen is not identified.

Looked up from germline, CDR1 is MDHEN and CDR2 is SYDVKM. V dropped 7 bases and J dropped 1; count of bases not matched to a gene: 10. The length of the CDR3 is 16 residues. The genes are TRBV28 and TRBJ2-3; 8 positions match TRBD2. The origin of this receptor is a woman between 40 and 50 years old in good health and CMV-seropositive. Sample: PBMCs. The DNA of the CDR3 is TGTGCCAGCACCTCCGGCGGGGGGCTCGGCACAGATACGCAGTATTTT. Encoded protein: CASTSGGGLGTDTQYF. Full variable domain (missing parts from reference TRBV28 and TRBJ2-3): DVKVTQSSRYLVKRTGEKVFLECVQDMDHENMFWYRQDPGLGLRLIYFSYDVKMKEKGDIPEGYSVSREKKERFSLILESASTNQTSMYLCASTSGGGLGTDTQYFGPGTRLTVL.